This TCR beta chain emerged from a study of blood T cells in healthy people across ages. Broader study findings: Naive T cell percentage by flow cytometry tracked strongly with beta diversity.

Germline CDR1 is SGHTA and CDR2 is FQGTGA. The CDR3 consists of 14 residues. Concerning this clonotype: The antigen is not known. Mismatch with germline at one junction end may stem from a read error.

Alongside a J-beta primer mix, a sample-barcoded 5' primer served in a second PCR lasting roughly 7 to 11 cycles. From each sample, at least 2.5 million paired-end reads containing CDR3 were obtained. Each CDR3 protein gets one entry after TCRdb re-called the 5' RACE reads with MiXCR. This sample has about 1 million distinct CDR3 sequences, with around 25% found just once. The sample also formed part of further work on T cells of mothers and their children.

What was sequenced was blood. The rearrangement uses TRBV7-3 and TRBJ2-3; no reliable D call. This receptor was obtained from a girl under 10 years old in good health. The CDR3 sequence: CVSSLGPGTDTQYF. The CDR3 region has the DNA TGTGTCAGCAGCTTAGGCCCGGGCACAGATACGCAGTATTTT.